A single sample is the source of the 28 T cell receptor beta chains below, sequenced in a study of identical twins (dated by TCRdb to about 2016). The library was produced with 5' RACE. The instrument was an Illumina HiSeq 2000. TCRdb reprocessing: public reads trimmed at Q25 with fastp, clones called with MiXCR, in-frame beta chains kept. One record per CDR3 amino acid sequence lists the most common genes and DNA. Counted in this sample were about 570,000 distinct CDR3 sequences; nearly 10% of them appeared once. Of the sample, roughly 3% is held by the ten largest clones. These data also featured in a second study, about yellow fever vaccine responses in identical twins.

Sequencing was performed on PBMCs. The receptors here all came from a woman under 30 in good health.

This clonotype was found a few times. This chain links TRBV20-1 with TRBJ2-1; 8 positions agree with TRBD2. J was trimmed by 3 bases and V by 1 base; bases with no gene match: 2. CDR1 and CDR2 (germline): DFQATT, SNEGSKA (reference sequence). The CDR3 contains 14 residues. CDR3 nucleotides: TGCAGTGCTAGAGGACTAGCGAGCTACAATGAGCAGTTCTTC. Translation gives CSARGLASYNEQFF.

This chain connects TRBV6-2 or TRBV6-3 to TRBJ2-7; 11 positions agree with TRBD2. Germline V CDR1 and CDR2: MNHEY, SVGEGT. With 4 bases clipped from V and 6 bases from J, the junction kept 2 bases outside the gene matches. This CDR3 is built from 13 residues. DNA of the CDR3: TGTGCCAGCAGTTTTGGGACTAGCGGCGAGCAGTACTTC. As protein: CASSFGTSGEQYF.

This clonotype was found many times. The chain joins TRBV7-2 to TRBJ2-2, with 10 bases aligning to TRBD2. V lost 5 bases, J lost 7 bases, and 7 bases stayed unmatched. CDR1 is SGHTA and CDR2 is FQGNSA in the germline V gene. The CDR3 sequence is 15 residues long. CDR3 bases: TGTGCCAGCAGCCGCCTAGCGGGAGTTATCGGGGAGCTGTTTTTT. Its translation is CASSRLAGVIGELFF.

There are many counts of this clonotype. The rearrangement uses TRBV7-9 and TRBJ2-2; the match to TRBD1 covers 8 bases. The CDR3 has 15 amino acids. The trim removed 5 bases at V and 6 bases at J, leaving 8 bases unmatched. CDR1 is SEHNR, CDR2 FQNEAQ, per germline (reference sequence). CDR3 in amino acids: CASSTYDRGSGELFF. Written as DNA, the CDR3 is TGTGCCAGCAGCACATACGACAGGGGCTCCGGGGAGCTGTTTTTT.

This clonotype has at least ten counts. The chain uses TRBV20-1 and TRBJ1-2, with 9 positions matching TRBD1. The J segment lost 4 bases and the V segment lost 3 bases, leaving 6 bases of the junction unmatched. The CDR3 sequence is 14 residues long. Germline V lookup: CDR1 DFQATT, CDR2 SNEGSKA (reference sequence). The CDR3 DNA is TGCAGTGCTAGTGGGGGACAGGGATCCTATGGCTACACCTTC. Amino acid sequence: CSASGGQGSYGYTF.

In this sample, this clonotype turned up many times. The gene calls are TRBV6-5 and TRBJ2-7; 7 bases map to TRBD1. This CDR3 contains 13 residues. Germline lookup yields CDR1 MNHEY and CDR2 SVGAGI. Unmatched junction bases numbered 3, after V lost 2 bases and J lost 5 bases. The DNA for the CDR3 is TGTGCCAGCAGTTACCAGGGGGTCAACGAGCAGTACTTC. Protein product: CASSYQGVNEQYF.

The rearrangement uses TRBV30 and TRBJ2-7, with 10 bases matching TRBD1. CDR3 size: 13 residues. Germline values: CDR1 GTSNPN, CDR2 SVGIG (reference sequence). Trimming at V came to 3 bases and at J to 4 bases, leaving 3 bases not matched to a gene. The CDR3 region is CAWRGTGVYEQYF. CDR3 DNA: TGTGCCTGGAGAGGGACAGGGGTGTACGAGCAGTACTTC. Complete variable domain (other parts from reference TRBV30 and TRBJ2-7): SQTIHQWPATLVQPVGSPLSLECTVEGTSNPNLYWYRQAAGRGLQLLFYSVGIGQISSEVPQNLSASRPQDRQFILSSKKLLLSDSGFYLCAWRGTGVYEQYFGPGTRLTVT.

This clonotype showed up just a few times. The V gene is TRBV7-2, the J gene TRBJ2-1; the match to TRBD2 covers 7 bases. The CDR3 extends over 16 amino acids. The ends lost 6 bases at V and 7 bases at J; junction bases unmatched: 15. Germline loops: CDR1 SGHTA, CDR2 FQGNSA. The CDR3 here is CASRRIYSGRWNEQFF. In DNA form, the CDR3 reads TGTGCCAGCAGGAGGATCTATAGCGGGCGGTGGAATGAGCAGTTCTTC.

The CDR3 nucleotides read TGTGCCAGCAGCTTGTTGGGGCTAGCGGCTCCCGGCGTGGAGACCCAGTACTTC. Translation: CASSLLGLAAPGVETQYF. The chain couples TRBV11-1 to TRBJ2-5; 7 nucleotides match TRBD2. This CDR3 region has 18 residues. Germline V gives CDR1 SGHAT, CDR2 FQDESV (reference sequence). V lost 3 bases, J lost 5 bases, and 18 bases stayed unmatched. Full variable domain (outside the CDR3, taken from reference TRBV11-1 and TRBJ2-5): EAEVAQSPRYKITEKSQAVAFWCDPISGHATLYWYRQILGQGPELLVQFQDESVVDDSQLPKDRFSAERLKGVDSTLKIQPAELGDSAMYLCASSLLGLAAPGVETQYFGPGTRLLVL.

The chain has TRBV12-3 or TRBV12-4 and TRBJ2-7, with 7 bases lining up with TRBD1. J was trimmed by 3 bases and V by 2 bases; bases with no gene match: 7. The CDR3 consists of 15 residues. The CDR3 loop is CASSLRKQGFYEQYF. DNA for the CDR3: TGTGCCAGCAGTTTACGAAAACAGGGGTTCTACGAGCAGTACTTC.

The table lists this clonotype with many counts. The chain uses TRBV7-2 and TRBJ2-2; D is tentatively TRBD1 or TRBD2 (5 bases each). Germline V gives CDR1 SGHTA, CDR2 FQGNSA. This CDR3 contains 14 residues. Trimming stripped 5 bases from V and 3 bases from J, with 10 bases between. The CDR3 sequence is CASSQGRYTGELFF. The CDR3 bases are TGTGCCAGCAGCCAGGGACGGTACACCGGGGAGCTGTTTTTT.

This rearrangement joins TRBV29-1 to TRBJ2-3, with D possibly being TRBD2 (6 bases). Trimming took 4 bases from V and 0 from J, leaving 20 bases between them. CDR1 and CDR2 from the germline V gene are SQVTM and ANQGSEA. This CDR3 has 17 residues. The CDR3 nucleotides are TGCAGCGTTGGAATGCTCGGAGGGCGTCCTAGCACAGATACGCAGTATTTT. This sequence encodes CSVGMLGGRPSTDTQYF.

There are many counts of this clonotype. This sequence joins TRBV27 and TRBJ2-7; D may be TRBD2 (5 bases). The CDR3 totals 13 residues. Germline V gene lookup returns CDR1 MNHEY and CDR2 SMNVEV (reference sequence). V dropped 4 bases and J dropped 3 bases, with 10 bases sitting between them. CDR3 nucleotide sequence: TGTGCCAGCAGTTCCCCGGGGTTCTACGAGCAGTACTTC. The encoded protein is CASSSPGFYEQYF.

The genes are TRBV18 and TRBJ2-1; D is ambiguous. The V and J ends lost 0 bases and 2 bases respectively, with 11 bases between them. CDR1 and CDR2 (germline): KGHSH, LQKENI. This CDR3 has 16 amino acids. The CDR3 nucleotides read TGTGCCAGCTCACCACCGGATGGTTATACCTACAATGAGCAGTTCTTC. Translation gives CASSPPDGYTYNEQFF.

The table lists this clonotype with a few counts. This rearrangement joins TRBV9 to TRBJ2-2, with 8 positions matching TRBD2. Losses at the gene ends were 2 bases for V and 1 base for J; bases not matched to a gene: 7. Germline assignment: CDR1 SGDLS and CDR2 YYNGEE. The CDR3 has 17 amino acids. CDR3 DNA: TGTGCCAGCAGCGTCCCCCTCGCGGGAGGGAACACCGGGGAGCTGTTTTTT. Amino acid sequence: CASSVPLAGGNTGELFF.

This clonotype was seen ten or more times. The chain is built from TRBV7-9 and TRBJ2-7; 9 nucleotides match TRBD1. V lost 5 bases, J lost 3 bases, and 8 bases stayed unmatched. Looked up from germline, CDR1 is SEHNR and CDR2 is FQNEAQ (reference sequence). This CDR3 has 15 amino acids. CDR3 coding DNA: TGTGCCAGCAGCGCACCCGGGACAGGGAACTACGAGCAGTACTTC. It translates to CASSAPGTGNYEQYF. Full variable domain (missing parts from reference TRBV7-9 and TRBJ2-7): DTGVSQNPRHKITKRGQNVTFRCDPISEHNRLYWYRQTLGQGPEFLTYFQNEAQLEKSRLLSDRFSAERPKGSFSTLEIQRTEQGDSAMYLCASSAPGTGNYEQYFGPGTRLTVT.

This clonotype was seen more than once but under ten times. The rearrangement links TRBV20-1 to TRBJ2-5; 10 bases fit TRBD2. Per germline, CDR1 DFQATT and CDR2 SNEGSKA (reference sequence). There are 15 residues in the CDR3. V dropped 5 bases and J dropped 2; count of bases not matched to a gene: 8. CDR3: CSAPELAGRQETQYF. The DNA of the CDR3 is TGCAGTGCTCCCGAACTAGCGGGGAGGCAAGAGACCCAGTACTTC.

The sample holds many counts of this clonotype. The chain is built from TRBV14 and TRBJ2-7; 7 bases line up with TRBD2. CDR3 length: 16 amino acids. The ends lost 3 bases at V and 2 bases at J; junction bases unmatched: 10. Looked up from germline, CDR1 is SGHDN and CDR2 is FVKESK. The CDR3: CASSHAPGGLAYEQYF. In nucleotides, the CDR3 is TGTGCCAGCAGCCATGCTCCCGGCGGACTAGCCTACGAGCAGTACTTC.

This chain uses TRBV5-1 with TRBJ2-5; D is unresolved. This CDR3 spans 15 amino acids. Per germline, CDR1 SGHRS and CDR2 YFSETQ. Trimming stripped 4 bases from V and 0 bases from J, with 13 bases between. CDR3 region: CASSPNPSNQETQYF. The CDR3 DNA is TGCGCCAGCAGCCCGAATCCCAGCAACCAAGAGACCCAGTACTTC.

This clonotype was detected only a few times. The CDR3 loop reads CASSYTPAGVYNEQFF. The DNA for the CDR3 is TGTGCCAGCAGTTACACTCCAGCGGGGGTATACAATGAGCAGTTCTTC. The genes are TRBV6-5 and TRBJ2-1; the match to TRBD2 covers 8 bases. The CDR3 covers 16 residues. The germline gives CDR1 MNHEY, CDR2 SVGAGI. After removal of 2 bases from V and 4 bases from J, the junction contained 7 bases not matched to a gene.

There are a few counts of this clonotype. The chain recombines TRBV4-3 with TRBJ1-6; no definite D call. In germline, CDR1 is LGHNA, CDR2 YSLEER. The CDR3 spans 18 residues. The V end lost 0 bases, the J end lost 0 bases, and 12 bases lay between the germline ends. The CDR3 nucleotides are TGCGCCAGCAGCCAAGAGGCAGGCATGAGCTCCTATAATTCACCCCTCCACTTT. This sequence encodes CASSQEAGMSSYNSPLHF.

This clonotype was counted a few times. V and J are TRBV5-1 and TRBJ2-7; D tentatively fits TRBD1 or TRBD2 (7 bases each). This CDR3 comprises 13 residues. Germline V CDR1 and CDR2: SGHRS, YFSETQ. The V end was cut by 5 bases, the J end by 5 bases, with 14 bases between. This CDR3 reads CASRSGTDNEQYF. The CDR3 DNA is TGCGCCAGCAGAAGCGGGACAGACAACGAGCAGTACTTC.

This clonotype has more than one count but fewer than ten. The V call is TRBV5-5, the J call TRBJ1-6; TRBD1 aligns across 8 bases. J was trimmed by 7 bases and V by 4 bases; bases with no gene match: 10. This CDR3 has 16 residues. CDR1 SGHKS and CDR2 YYEKEE come from the germline V gene (reference sequence). CDR3 sequence (DNA): TGTGCCAGCAGCCGAGCCGCGGACAGGGAAAATTCACCCCTCCACTTT. Its translation is CASSRAADRENSPLHF.

This CDR3 reads CSASLAGGGDTQYF. CDR3 coding DNA: TGCAGTGCTAGCTTGGCGGGGGGGGGAGATACGCAGTATTTT. V and J are TRBV20-1 and TRBJ2-3; 9 bases map to TRBD2. The CDR3 runs 14 residues. Germline assignment: CDR1 DFQATT and CDR2 SNEGSKA (reference sequence). The V segment lost 3 bases and the J segment 5 bases; nucleotides outside the gene matches: 6.

This clonotype was recorded only once. The V call is TRBV4-3, the J call TRBJ2-7; the match to TRBD1 covers 11 bases. Germline CDR1 is LGHNA and CDR2 is YSLEER. The V and J ends lost 2 bases and 2 bases, in that order; junction bases with no gene match: 5. This CDR3 comprises 16 residues. The CDR3, as DNA: TGCGCCAGCAGCCAAATATTGGGACAGGGGGCCTACGAGCAGTACTTC. Translation: CASSQILGQGAYEQYF.

The DNA for the CDR3 is TGTGCCAGCTCACCTCCGGGCAGGCTTCTTATCCACGAGCAGTACTTC. This translates into CASSPPGRLLIHEQYF. The J gene is TRBJ2-7, the V gene TRBV18; D uncertain. This CDR3 has 16 residues. Per the germline V gene, CDR1 is KGHSH and CDR2 is LQKENI. The V end was cut by 3 bases, the J end by 5 bases, with 20 bases between. Using reference TRBV18 and TRBJ2-7 for the parts outside the CDR3, the full variable domain is NAGVMQNPRHLVRRRGQEARLRCSPMKGHSHVYWYRQLPEEGLKFMVYLQKENIIDESGMPKERFSAEFPKEGPSILRIQQVVRGDSAAYFCASSPPGRLLIHEQYFGPGTRLTVT.

This clonotype came up a few times. The chain couples TRBV11-2 to TRBJ2-2; D is unresolved. This CDR3 is built from 12 residues. The germline V and J ends were trimmed by 5 bases and 7 bases, with 8 bases remaining between them. CDR1 SGHAT and CDR2 FQNNGV come from the germline V gene. CDR3 residues: CASSRPVGELFF. The CDR3 bases are TGTGCCAGCAGCCGCCCTGTCGGGGAGCTGTTTTTT.

This clonotype was recorded at least ten times. This chain links TRBV28 with TRBJ2-4; D call uncertain. The CDR3 is made up of 11 amino acids. CDR1 is MDHEN and CDR2 is SYDVKM in the germline V gene. The germline V and J ends were trimmed by 10 bases and 8 bases, with 12 bases remaining between them. DNA for the CDR3: TGTGCCACCAGAGGAGACTACATTCAGTACTTC. Encoded protein: CATRGDYIQYF.